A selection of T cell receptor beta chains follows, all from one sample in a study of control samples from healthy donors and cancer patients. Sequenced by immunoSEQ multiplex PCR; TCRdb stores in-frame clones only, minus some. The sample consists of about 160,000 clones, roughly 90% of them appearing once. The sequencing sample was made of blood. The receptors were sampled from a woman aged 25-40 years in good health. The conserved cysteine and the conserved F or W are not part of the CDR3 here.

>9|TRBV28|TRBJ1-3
ASTNRNTIY
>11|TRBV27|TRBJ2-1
ASSLTRFAEQF
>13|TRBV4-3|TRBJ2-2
ASSQDLVYGGELF
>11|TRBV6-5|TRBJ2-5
ASSPGAQETQY
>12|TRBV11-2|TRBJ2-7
ASSPGLANYEQY
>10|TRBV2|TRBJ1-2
AGDRVNYGYT
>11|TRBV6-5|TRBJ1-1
ASRVTSRAEAF
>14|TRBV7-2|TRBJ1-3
ASSLLDGRAGNTIY
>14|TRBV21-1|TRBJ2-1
ASSKEGLPGNNEQF
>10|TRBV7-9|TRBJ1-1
ASSLAGTEAF
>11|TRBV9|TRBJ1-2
ASSGHQGSGYT
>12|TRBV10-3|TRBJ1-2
AISLVTGGYGYT
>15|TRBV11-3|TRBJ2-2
ASSLDYLAGDTGELF
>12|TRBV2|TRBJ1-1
ASSKASRVPEAF
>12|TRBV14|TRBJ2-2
ASSPWRGTGELF
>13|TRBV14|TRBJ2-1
ASSYDLISVNEQF
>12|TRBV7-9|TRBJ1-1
ASSLAAVNTEAF
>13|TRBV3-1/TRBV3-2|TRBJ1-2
ASSQETGGYYGYT
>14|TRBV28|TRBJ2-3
ASRDTSGRAPNTQY
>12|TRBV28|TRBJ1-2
ASSIPGTGDGYT
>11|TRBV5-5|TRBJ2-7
ASSSYTSYEQY
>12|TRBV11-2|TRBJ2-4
ASSFYAGKNIQY
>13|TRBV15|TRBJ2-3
ATSTRTSGRNTQY
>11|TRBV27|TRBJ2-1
ASSLYSLNEQF
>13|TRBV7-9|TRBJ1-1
ASSLDRATGDEAF
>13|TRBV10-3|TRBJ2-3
AISERASGADTQY
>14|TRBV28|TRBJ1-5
ASSSPRQAGNQPQH
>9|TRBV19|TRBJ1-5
ASSITQPQH
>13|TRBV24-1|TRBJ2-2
ATSFPGGGTGELF
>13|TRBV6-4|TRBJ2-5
ASSVASGPQETQY
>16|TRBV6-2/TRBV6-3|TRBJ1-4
ASSPWGVTGTENEKLF
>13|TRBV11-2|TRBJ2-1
ASEEGSTRYNEQF
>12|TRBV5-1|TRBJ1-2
ASSGVRGDYGYT
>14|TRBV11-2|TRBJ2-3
ASSLGAGGFSDTQY
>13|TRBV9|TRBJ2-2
ASSPDRGSTGELF
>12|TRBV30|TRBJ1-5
AWSMDRGNQPQH
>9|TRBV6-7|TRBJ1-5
ATQGFQPQH
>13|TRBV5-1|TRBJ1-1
ASSFAGALNTEAF
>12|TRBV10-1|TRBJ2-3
ASSDETPTDTQY
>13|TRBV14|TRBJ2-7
ASSQVAGGIGEQY
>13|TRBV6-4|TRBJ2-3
ASSQQGGGTDTQY
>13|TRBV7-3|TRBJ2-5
ASSLKPGLQETQY
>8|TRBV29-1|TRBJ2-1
SGQYNEQF
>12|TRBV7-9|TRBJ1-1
ASSLAGVSGEAF
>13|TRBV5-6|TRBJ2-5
ASSLDARTGETQY
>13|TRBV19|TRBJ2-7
ASSMAWDGKYEQY
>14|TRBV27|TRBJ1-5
ASRQTGRGSNQPQH
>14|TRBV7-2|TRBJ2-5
ASSFYWTSGGETQY
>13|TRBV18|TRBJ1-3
ASSPSGQQRNTIY
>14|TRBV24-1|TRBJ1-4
ATSESTGAQREKLF
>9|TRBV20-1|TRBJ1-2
SARENYGYT
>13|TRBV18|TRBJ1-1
ASSPLGQQNTEAF
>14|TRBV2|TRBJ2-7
ASSGGVAGDPYEQY
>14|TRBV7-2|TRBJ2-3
ASSFRRSSPTDTQY
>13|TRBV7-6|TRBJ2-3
ASSLLASITDTQY
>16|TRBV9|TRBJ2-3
ASSVGPSGGPREDTQY
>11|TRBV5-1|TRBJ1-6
ASSSGLDSPLH
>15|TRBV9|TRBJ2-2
ASSVPTGTGNTGELF
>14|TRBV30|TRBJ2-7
AWRPTWGQSSYEQY
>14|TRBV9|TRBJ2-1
ASSPMPGLAWNEQF